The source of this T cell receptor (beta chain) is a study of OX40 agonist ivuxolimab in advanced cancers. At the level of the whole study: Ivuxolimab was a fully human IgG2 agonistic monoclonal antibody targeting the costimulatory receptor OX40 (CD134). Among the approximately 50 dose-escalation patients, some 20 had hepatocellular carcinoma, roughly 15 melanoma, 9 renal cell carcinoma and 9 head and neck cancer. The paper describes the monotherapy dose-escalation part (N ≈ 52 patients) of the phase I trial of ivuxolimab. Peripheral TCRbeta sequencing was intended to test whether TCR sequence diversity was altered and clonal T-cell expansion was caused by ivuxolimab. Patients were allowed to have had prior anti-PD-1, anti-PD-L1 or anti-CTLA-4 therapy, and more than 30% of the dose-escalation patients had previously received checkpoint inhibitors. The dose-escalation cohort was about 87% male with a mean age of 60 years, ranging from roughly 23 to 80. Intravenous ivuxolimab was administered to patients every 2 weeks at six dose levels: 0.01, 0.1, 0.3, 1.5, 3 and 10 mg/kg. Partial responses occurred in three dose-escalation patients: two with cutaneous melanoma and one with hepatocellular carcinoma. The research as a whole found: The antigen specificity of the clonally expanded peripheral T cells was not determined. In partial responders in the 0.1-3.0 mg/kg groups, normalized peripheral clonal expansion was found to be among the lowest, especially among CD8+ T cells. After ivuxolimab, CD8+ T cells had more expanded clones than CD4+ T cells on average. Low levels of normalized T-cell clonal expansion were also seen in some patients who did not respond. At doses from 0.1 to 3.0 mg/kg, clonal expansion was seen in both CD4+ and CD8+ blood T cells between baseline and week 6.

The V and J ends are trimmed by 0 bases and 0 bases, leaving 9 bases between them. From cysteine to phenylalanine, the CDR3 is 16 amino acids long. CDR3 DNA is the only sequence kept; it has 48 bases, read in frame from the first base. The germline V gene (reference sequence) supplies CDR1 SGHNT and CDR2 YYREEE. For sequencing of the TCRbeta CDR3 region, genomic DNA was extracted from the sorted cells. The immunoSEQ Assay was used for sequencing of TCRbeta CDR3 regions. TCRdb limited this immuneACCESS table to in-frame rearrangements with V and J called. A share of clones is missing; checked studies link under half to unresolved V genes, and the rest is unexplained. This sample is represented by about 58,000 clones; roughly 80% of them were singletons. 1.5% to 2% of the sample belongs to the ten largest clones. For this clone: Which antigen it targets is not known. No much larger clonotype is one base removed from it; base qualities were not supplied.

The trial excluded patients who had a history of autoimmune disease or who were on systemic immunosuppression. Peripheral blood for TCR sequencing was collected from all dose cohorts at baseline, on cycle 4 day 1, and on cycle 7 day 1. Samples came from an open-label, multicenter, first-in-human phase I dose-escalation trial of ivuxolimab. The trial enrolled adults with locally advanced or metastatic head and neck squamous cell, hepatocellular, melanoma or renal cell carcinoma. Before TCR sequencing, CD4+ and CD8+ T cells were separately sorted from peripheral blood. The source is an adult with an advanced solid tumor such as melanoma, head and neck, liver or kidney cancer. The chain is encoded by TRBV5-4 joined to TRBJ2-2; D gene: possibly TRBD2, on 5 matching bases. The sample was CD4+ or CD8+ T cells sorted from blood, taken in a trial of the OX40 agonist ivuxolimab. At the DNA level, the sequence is TGTGCCAGCAGCTTGGATATTAGCGCGAACACCGGGGAGCTGTTTTTT. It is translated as CASSLDISANTGELFF.